This T cell receptor (beta chain) was profiled in a study of CD8+ T cells in alopecia areata. Study-wide results and caveats: Relative to normal scalp, lesional scalp, especially alopecia totalis/universalis, showed higher clonality. Relative to mice, TCR sharing across patients was less clear, a difference possibly HLA-related.

RNA, once extracted, was reverse transcribed into cDNA for use as the sequencing template. The data were produced by immunoSEQ multiplex PCR, yet TCRdb's version contains in-frame clones alone and is incomplete. The repertoire holds some 82,000 clones, with approximately 50% as singletons. The CDR3 covers 15 residues. Germline V gene data show CDR1 as SGHRS and CDR2 as YFSETQ. Trimming left V 4 bases short and J 4 bases short, with 17 bases between. About this clone: The antigen is unknown.

Alopecia areata patients had lesional scalp punch biopsies and peripheral blood taken from them. It was from PBMCs that CD4+ and CD8+ T cells were sorted. The sequence was obtained from a human donor with alopecia areata. Sequenced material: NKG2D-high CD8+ T cells sorted from blood. The chain links TRBV5-1 to TRBJ2-5, with TRBD1 as a possible D gene (6 bases). CDR3: CASSQRAGASETQYF. The CDR3, as DNA: TGCGCCAGCAGCCAGAGAGCAGGGGCTTCAGAGACCCAGTACTTC.